The table lists the clone carrying this T cell receptor beta chain with many counts. The data derive from a study of blood T cells in healthy people across ages. The authors ran a second PCR of roughly 6 to 12 cycles using a sample-barcoded 5' primer and a J-beta primer mix. TCRdb fed the 5' RACE reads into MiXCR, producing one record per CDR3 protein. The table has about a million distinct CDR3 sequences, roughly 51% seen once. Looked up from germline, CDR1 is MNHEY and CDR2 is SVGAGI. This CDR3 spans 15 amino acids. V trimming: 7 bases; J trimming: 3 bases; junction bases outside the gene matches: 6.

This sequence was found in a woman aged 55-70 years in good health. The specimen was blood. The rearrangement links TRBV6-5 to TRBJ2-7, with 13 bases that match TRBD2. CDR3 protein: CASTWTSGSLYEQYF. The CDR3 coding sequence is TGTGCCAGCACGTGGACTAGCGGGAGCCTCTACGAGCAGTACTTC.